These 7 T cell receptor beta chains came from one sample sequenced in a study of T cell repertoires in cytomegalovirus infection. One entry per CDR3 protein, called by TCRdb with MiXCR from the reads. This sample has 150,000 to 200,000 distinct CDR3 sequences; around 14% occur once, and the top ten carry 25% to 30%. Material: PBMCs. The receptors come from a human donor in good health (CMV status not recorded). Some clones in this sample may be carry-over from other donors' samples.

The genes are TRBV6-2 or TRBV6-3 and TRBJ1-5; D remains unclear. The germline CDR1 and CDR2 sequences are MNHEY and SVGEGT. Trimming shortened V by 0 bases and J by 2 bases, and 11 bases separated the two germline ends. The CDR3 totals 16 residues. The CDR3 nucleotides read TGTGCCAGCAGTTACTCTCAGGTCGGGGGCAATCAGCCCCAGCATTTT. Protein sequence: CASSYSQVGGNQPQHF.

This chain joins TRBV7-2 and TRBJ2-4, with a possible D match to TRBD1 (5 bases). Deletions cut 1 base from V and 8 bases from J, with 9 bases between. The CDR3 is made up of 13 amino acids. CDR1 and CDR2 from the germline V gene are SGHTA and FQGNSA. The CDR3 DNA sequence: TGTGCCAGCAGCTTAGAAGGGGCGGACATTCAGTACTTC. Protein: CASSLEGADIQYF.

This clonotype was seen many times. The CDR3 nucleotides are TGTGCCAGCAGTTTCCCGGGACAGGGGGCACGGCAGCCCCAGCATTTT. Translated, it gives CASSFPGQGARQPQHF. This chain joins TRBV28 and TRBJ1-5; 12 bases fit TRBD1. This CDR3 is 16 amino acids long. Trimming at V came to 3 bases and at J to 7 bases, leaving 7 bases not matched to a gene. Germline V gene lookup returns CDR1 MDHEN and CDR2 SYDVKM.

This clonotype turned up a few times. V usage is TRBV29-1 and J usage is TRBJ2-1; 11 nucleotides agree with TRBD2. The germline V gene encodes CDR1 SQVTM and CDR2 ANQGSEA. Losses at the gene ends were 7 bases for V and 7 bases for J; bases not matched to a gene: 6. This CDR3 has 13 residues. CDR3 nucleotides: TGCAGCGCCCCGACTAGCGGGACGAATGAGCAGTTCTTC. Residues: CSAPTSGTNEQFF.

The table lists this clonotype with many counts. J is TRBJ2-5 and V is TRBV7-2; tentatively, D is TRBD2 (6 bases). Germline CDR1 is SGHTA and CDR2 is FQGNSA. V lost 2 bases to trimming and J lost 6 bases, with 10 bases between them. The CDR3 is made up of 13 amino acids. The CDR3 reads CASSLSGGKTQYF. For the CDR3, the DNA is TGTGCCAGCAGCTTATCTGGGGGGAAGACCCAGTACTTC.

CDR3 protein: CSVLTGSETQYF. The DNA for the CDR3 is TGCAGCGTCTTGACAGGGAGTGAGACCCAGTACTTC. The rearrangement joins TRBV29-1 to TRBJ2-5; 7 bases align to TRBD1. CDR1 and CDR2 (germline): SQVTM, ANQGSEA. V dropped 6 bases and J dropped 5; count of bases not matched to a gene: 6. The CDR3 sequence is 12 residues long.

There are many counts of this clonotype. The rearrangement joins TRBV7-2 to TRBJ1-5; no firm D call. Germline-derived CDR1 and CDR2 are SGHTA and FQGNSA. Trimming cost V 4 bases and J 5 bases, with 9 bases left between them. The CDR3 has 13 residues. Written as DNA, the CDR3 is TGTGCCAGCAGCTCAAGGCATGATCAGCCCCAGCATTTT. This translates into CASSSRHDQPQHF.